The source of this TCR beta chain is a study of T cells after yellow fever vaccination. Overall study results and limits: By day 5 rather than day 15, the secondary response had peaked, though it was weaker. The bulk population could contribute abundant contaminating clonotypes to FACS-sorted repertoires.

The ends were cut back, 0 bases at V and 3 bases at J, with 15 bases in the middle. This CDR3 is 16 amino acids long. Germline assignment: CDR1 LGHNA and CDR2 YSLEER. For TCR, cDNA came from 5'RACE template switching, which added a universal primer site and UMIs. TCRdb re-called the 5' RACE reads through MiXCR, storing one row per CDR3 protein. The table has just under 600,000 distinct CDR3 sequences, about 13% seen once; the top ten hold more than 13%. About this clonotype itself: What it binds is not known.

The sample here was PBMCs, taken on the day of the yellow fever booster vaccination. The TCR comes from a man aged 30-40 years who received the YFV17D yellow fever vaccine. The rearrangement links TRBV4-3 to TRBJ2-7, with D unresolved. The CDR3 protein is CASSQEVRPFDYEQYF. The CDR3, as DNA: TGCGCCAGCAGCCAAGAGGTTAGGCCTTTCGACTACGAGCAGTACTTC.